A few counts support the clone carrying this T cell receptor beta chain. What it recognizes is unknown. The data were taken from a study of tumor-infiltrating lymphocytes in primary liver carcinoma. Study-wide context: Read depth, roughly 3.65 to 7.13 million productive TCRbeta reads, did not differ significantly between tissues. Findings and limits, study-wide: Tumors carried a top-250-clone fraction significantly exceeding that of blood (p = 0.039).

Extraction also yielded germline DNA, while blood RNA was obtained from unsorted whole blood. From 500 to 600 ng of total RNA, TCR beta-specific cDNA was reverse-transcribed using a constant-region primer. Three rounds of nested multiplex PCR with slightly modified ARM-PCR produced TCR beta libraries. TRBV1-TRBV30 forward primers and a C-beta reverse primer were used in the first two PCR rounds, which each ran for around 10 cycles. TCRdb re-derived calls from the multiplex PCR reads in MiXCR, one entry per CDR3 protein. The sample yields approximately 320,000 distinct CDR3 sequences, roughly three fifths seen once. The CDR3 runs 15 residues. Trimming stripped 6 bases from V and 5 bases from J, with 17 bases between. CDR1 is ENHRY and CDR2 is SYGVKD in the germline V gene.

The clonotype comes from a woman aged 30 to 39 with primary liver carcinoma and hepatitis B virus infection. The sequenced sample consisted of peripheral blood. The chain has TRBV10-3 and TRBJ2-1, with D perhaps matching TRBD2 (6 bases). Here the CDR3 DNA reads TGTGCCATCAGGGGAACCGGGAGAGACCACAATGAGCAGTTCTTC. It specifies CAIRGTGRDHNEQFF.